The count of the clone carrying this T cell receptor (beta chain) is one. Produced via immunoSEQ multiplex PCR; TCRdb's table is partial and in-frame only. The sample includes some 150,000 clones, roughly 92% of them seen just once. This entry is derived from a study of control samples from healthy donors and cancer patients. Trimming pared 0 bases from V and 0 bases from J, leaving 11 bases between. CDR1 and CDR2 (germline): ENHRY, SYGVKD. CDR3 length equals 16 residues. The sample was blood. V gene TRBV10-3 combines with J gene TRBJ1-1, with a possible D match to TRBD1 (6 bases). This sequence originates from a man aged 40-49 years in good health. This CDR3 is CAISESRQVMNTEAFF. CDR3 nucleotides: TGTGCCATCAGTGAGTCGAGACAGGTCATGAACACTGAAGCTTTCTTT.